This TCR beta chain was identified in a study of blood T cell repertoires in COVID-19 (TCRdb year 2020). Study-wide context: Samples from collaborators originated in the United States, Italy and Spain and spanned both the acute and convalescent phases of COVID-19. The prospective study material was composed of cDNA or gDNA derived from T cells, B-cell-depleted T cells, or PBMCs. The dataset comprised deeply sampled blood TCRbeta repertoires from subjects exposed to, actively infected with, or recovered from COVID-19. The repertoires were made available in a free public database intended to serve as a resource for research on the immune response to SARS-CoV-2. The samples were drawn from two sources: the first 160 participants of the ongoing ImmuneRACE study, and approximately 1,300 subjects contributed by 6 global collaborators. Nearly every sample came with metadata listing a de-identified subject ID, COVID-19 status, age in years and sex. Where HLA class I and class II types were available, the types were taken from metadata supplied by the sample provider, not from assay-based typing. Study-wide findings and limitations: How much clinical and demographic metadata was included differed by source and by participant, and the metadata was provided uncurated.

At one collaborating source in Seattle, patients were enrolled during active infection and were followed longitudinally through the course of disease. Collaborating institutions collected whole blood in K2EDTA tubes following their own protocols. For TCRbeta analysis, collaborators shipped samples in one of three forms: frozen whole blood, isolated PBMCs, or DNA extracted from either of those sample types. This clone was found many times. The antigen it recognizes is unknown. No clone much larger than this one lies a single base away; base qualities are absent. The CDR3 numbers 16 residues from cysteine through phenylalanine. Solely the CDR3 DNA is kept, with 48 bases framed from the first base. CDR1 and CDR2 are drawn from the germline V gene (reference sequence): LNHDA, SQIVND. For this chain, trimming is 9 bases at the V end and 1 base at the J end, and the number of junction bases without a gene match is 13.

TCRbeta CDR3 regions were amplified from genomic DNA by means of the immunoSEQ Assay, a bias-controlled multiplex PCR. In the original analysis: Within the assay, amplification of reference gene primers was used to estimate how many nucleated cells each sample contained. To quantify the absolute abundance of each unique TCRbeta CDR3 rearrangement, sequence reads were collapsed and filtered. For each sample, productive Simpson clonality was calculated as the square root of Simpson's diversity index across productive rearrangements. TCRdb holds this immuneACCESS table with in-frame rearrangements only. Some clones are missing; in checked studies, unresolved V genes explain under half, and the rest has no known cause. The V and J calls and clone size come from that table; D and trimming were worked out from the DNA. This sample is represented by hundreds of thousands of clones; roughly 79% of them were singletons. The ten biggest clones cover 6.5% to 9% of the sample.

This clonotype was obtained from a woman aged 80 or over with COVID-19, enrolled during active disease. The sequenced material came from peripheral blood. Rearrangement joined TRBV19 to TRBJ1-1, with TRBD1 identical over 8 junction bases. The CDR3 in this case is CASTPRTGTGNTEAFF. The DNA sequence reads TGTGCCAGCACCCCAAGAACCGGGACAGGGAACACTGAAGCTTTCTTT.